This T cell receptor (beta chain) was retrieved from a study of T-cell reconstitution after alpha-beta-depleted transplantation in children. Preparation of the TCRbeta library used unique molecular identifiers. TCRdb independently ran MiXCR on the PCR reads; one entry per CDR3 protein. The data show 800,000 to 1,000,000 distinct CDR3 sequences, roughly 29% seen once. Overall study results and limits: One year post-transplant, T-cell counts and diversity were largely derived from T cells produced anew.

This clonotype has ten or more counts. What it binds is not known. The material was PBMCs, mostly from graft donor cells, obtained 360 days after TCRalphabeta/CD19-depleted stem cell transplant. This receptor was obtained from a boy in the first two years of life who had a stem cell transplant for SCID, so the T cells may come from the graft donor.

The CDR3 nucleotides are TGCAGTGCTAGAGATGCCGCCGGCCTAGGTCAGCCCCAGCATTTT. Encoded protein: CSARDAAGLGQPQHF. This chain links TRBV20-1 with TRBJ1-5; unclear D gene. Germline loops: CDR1 DFQATT, CDR2 SNEGSKA (reference sequence). There are 15 residues in the CDR3. Trimming took 0 bases from V and 6 from J, leaving 15 bases between them.